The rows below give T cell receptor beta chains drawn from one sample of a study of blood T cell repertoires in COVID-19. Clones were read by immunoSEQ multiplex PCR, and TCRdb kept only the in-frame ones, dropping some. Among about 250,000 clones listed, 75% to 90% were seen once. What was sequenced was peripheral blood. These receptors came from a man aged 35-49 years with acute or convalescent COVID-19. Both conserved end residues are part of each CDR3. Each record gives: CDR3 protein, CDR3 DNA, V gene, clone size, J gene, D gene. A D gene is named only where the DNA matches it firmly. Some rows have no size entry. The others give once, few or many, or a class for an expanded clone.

CDR3: CASSQETDTYNEQFF
DNA: TGTGCCAGCAGCCAAGAAACAGATACCTACAATGAGCAGTTCTTC
V: TRBV3-1/TRBV3-2
size: .
J: TRBJ2-1
D: .

CDR3: CASSPDRGFGYTF
DNA: TGCGCCAGCAGCCCCGACAGGGGGTTCGGCTACACCTTC
V: TRBV4-3
size: once
J: TRBJ1-2
D: TRBD1

CDR3: CASSTTGTSYEQFF
DNA: TGTGCCAGCAGTACAACCGGGACTAGCTATGAGCAGTTCTTC
V: TRBV6-4
size: .
J: TRBJ2-1
D: TRBD2

CDR3: CAISGSREKGYYEQYF
DNA: TGTGCCATCAGTGGAAGCAGGGAAAAGGGGTACTACGAGCAGTACTTC
V: TRBV10-3
size: .
J: TRBJ2-7
D: .

CDR3: CASSPRSSTDTQYF
DNA: TGTGCCAGCAGTCCCCGGTCTAGCACAGATACGCAGTATTTT
V: TRBV6-5
size: once
J: TRBJ2-3
D: .

CDR3: CASSHPASRNTGELFF
DNA: TGTGCCAGCAGCCATCCCGCTAGCCGAAACACCGGGGAGCTGTTTTTT
V: TRBV27
size: few
J: TRBJ2-2
D: .

CDR3: CASSPRSTGELFF
DNA: TGTGCCAGCAGTCCCCGGAGCACCGGGGAGCTGTTTTTT
V: TRBV12-3/TRBV12-4
size: .
J: TRBJ2-2
D: .

CDR3: CASSEATGRRAFF
DNA: TGTGCCAGCAGTGAAGCTACAGGGAGAAGGGCTTTCTTT
V: TRBV6-1
size: .
J: TRBJ1-1
D: .

CDR3: CASSLGQSNTEAFF
DNA: TGTGCCAGCAGCTTAGGGCAGTCGAACACTGAAGCTTTCTTT
V: TRBV11-3
size: .
J: TRBJ1-1
D: .

CDR3: CASSRLQGADQPQHF
DNA: TGTGCCAGCAGTAGACTACAGGGGGCTGATCAGCCCCAGCATTTT
V: TRBV2
size: .
J: TRBJ1-5
D: TRBD1

CDR3: CASSYLPRTSNQPQHF
DNA: TGTGCCAGCAGTTATCTCCCCAGGACTTCCAATCAGCCCCAGCATTTT
V: TRBV6-2/TRBV6-3
size: .
J: TRBJ1-5
D: .

CDR3: CASSVTGVNQPQHF
DNA: TGTGCCAGCAGTGTGACAGGGGTCAATCAGCCCCAGCATTTT
V: TRBV27
size: .
J: TRBJ1-5
D: TRBD1

CDR3: CASRSPGGDIQYF
DNA: TGTGCCAGCAGGAGTCCCGGGGGGGACATTCAGTACTTC
V: TRBV6-5
size: .
J: TRBJ2-4
D: TRBD2

CDR3: CASSYASRGRDEQFF
DNA: TGTGCCAGCAGTTACGCCAGCAGGGGGCGGGATGAGCAGTTCTTC
V: TRBV6-5
size: .
J: TRBJ2-1
D: TRBD1

CDR3: CASSVDWTGKNIQYF
DNA: TGTGCCAGCAGCGTAGACTGGACAGGGAAAAACATTCAGTACTTC
V: TRBV9
size: .
J: TRBJ2-4
D: TRBD1

CDR3: CASGSGQSYEQYF
DNA: TGTGCTAGTGGTTCGGGACAGTCCTACGAGCAGTACTTC
V: TRBV12-5
size: .
J: TRBJ2-7
D: TRBD1

CDR3: CASREVGGWQPQHF
DNA: TGTGCCAGCCGCGAGGTAGGGGGTTGGCAGCCCCAGCATTTT
V: TRBV27
size: .
J: TRBJ1-5
D: .

CDR3: CASSWGTGYQETQYF
DNA: TGTGCCAGCAGCTGGGGGACAGGTTACCAAGAGACCCAGTACTTC
V: TRBV5-5
size: .
J: TRBJ2-5
D: TRBD1

CDR3: CASSLRGRVDQPQHF
DNA: TGTGCCAGCAGCTTGCGAGGGAGGGTGGATCAGCCCCAGCATTTT
V: TRBV5-5
size: .
J: TRBJ1-5
D: .

CDR3: CASSSGTGVNGYTF
DNA: TGTGCCAGCTCATCCGGGACAGGGGTTAATGGCTACACCTTC
V: TRBV18
size: .
J: TRBJ1-2
D: TRBD1

CDR3: CASSRDINQPQHF
DNA: TGTGCCAGCAGCCGGGACATTAATCAGCCCCAGCATTTT
V: TRBV14
size: .
J: TRBJ1-5
D: .

CDR3: CASIRSRQGTEAFF
DNA: TGTGCCAGTATCAGGTCCCGTCAGGGAACTGAAGCTTTCTTT
V: TRBV19
size: .
J: TRBJ1-1
D: .

CDR3: CASSQTGTPSSYNEQFF
DNA: TGTGCCAGCAGTCAGACCGGGACTCCCAGCTCCTACAATGAGCAGTTCTTC
V: TRBV7-3
size: .
J: TRBJ2-1
D: .

CDR3: CASSFPQGYNEQFF
DNA: TGTGCCAGCAGCTTCCCCCAGGGGTACAATGAGCAGTTCTTC
V: TRBV5-6
size: .
J: TRBJ2-1
D: .

CDR3: CASSLGALSEQYF
DNA: TGTGCCAGCAGCTTAGGGGCTTTGAGCGAGCAGTACTTC
V: TRBV7-2
size: .
J: TRBJ2-7
D: .

CDR3: CASGAQGPEAFF
DNA: TGTGCCAGCGGGGCCCAAGGACCTGAAGCTTTCTTT
V: TRBV7-9
size: .
J: TRBJ1-1
D: .

CDR3: CASSQGQGGGTGELFF
DNA: TGTGCCAGCAGCCAGGGACAGGGGGGTGGCACCGGGGAGCTGTTTTTT
V: TRBV3-1/TRBV3-2
size: .
J: TRBJ2-2
D: TRBD1

CDR3: CASSLDGMSDEQYF
DNA: TGTGCCAGCAGCTTAGACGGAATGAGCGACGAGCAGTACTTC
V: TRBV11-2
size: few
J: TRBJ2-7
D: .

CDR3: CASSPGNTEAFF
DNA: TGTGCCAGCTCACCCGGGAACACTGAAGCTTTCTTT
V: TRBV18
size: once
J: TRBJ1-1
D: .

CDR3: CAWSPDRGRRAFF
DNA: TGTGCCTGGAGCCCGGACAGGGGGCGCAGAGCTTTCTTT
V: TRBV30
size: .
J: TRBJ1-1
D: TRBD1

CDR3: CASSQVGRGYTF
DNA: TGTGCCAGCAGCCAAGTGGGGCGTGGCTACACCTTC
V: TRBV3-1/TRBV3-2
size: .
J: TRBJ1-2
D: .

CDR3: CASMARDSGGYGYTF
DNA: TGTGCCAGTATGGCCCGGGACAGCGGAGGGTATGGCTACACCTTC
V: TRBV19
size: .
J: TRBJ1-2
D: TRBD1

CDR3: CASSGATGTGEQFF
DNA: TGTGCCAGCAGCGGAGCTACTGGGACTGGGGAGCAGTTCTTC
V: TRBV7-2
size: .
J: TRBJ2-1
D: .

CDR3: CASSLGLLSGNTIYF
DNA: TGTGCCAGCAGCCTAGGACTGCTCTCTGGAAACACCATATATTTT
V: TRBV5-4
size: .
J: TRBJ1-3
D: .

CDR3: CASSQVRSYEQYF
DNA: TGTGCCAGCAGCCAAGTCCGCTCCTACGAGCAGTACTTC
V: TRBV4-2
size: .
J: TRBJ2-7
D: .

CDR3: CASSESAGGLYIQYF
DNA: TGTGCCAGCAGTGAATCGGCGGGAGGGTTATACATTCAGTACTTC
V: TRBV2
size: .
J: TRBJ2-4
D: TRBD2

CDR3: CASRGQSWEQYF
DNA: TGTGCCAGCAGGGGACAGTCTTGGGAGCAGTACTTC
V: TRBV5-6
size: .
J: TRBJ2-7
D: TRBD1

CDR3: CSIWDRGETQYF
DNA: TGCAGCATATGGGACAGAGGAGAGACCCAGTACTTC
V: TRBV29-1
size: .
J: TRBJ2-5
D: TRBD1

CDR3: CASSRNTGTREQYF
DNA: TGTGCCAGCAGCCGCAACACCGGGACTAGGGAGCAGTACTTC
V: TRBV7-2
size: .
J: TRBJ2-7
D: TRBD2

CDR3: CASSVDPGGINSPLHF
DNA: TGTGCCAGCAGCGTAGACCCAGGGGGGATTAATTCACCCCTCCACTTT
V: TRBV9
size: .
J: TRBJ1-6
D: TRBD1

CDR3: CASSLGGESETQYF
DNA: TGTGCCAGCAGCCTAGGGGGGGAGTCAGAGACCCAGTACTTC
V: TRBV6-2/TRBV6-3
size: .
J: TRBJ2-5
D: .

CDR3: CASSDWAGGNYGYTF
DNA: TGTGCCAGCAGTGACTGGGCAGGGGGGAACTATGGCTACACCTTC
V: TRBV2
size: .
J: TRBJ1-2
D: TRBD1

CDR3: CASSPHGRGNTGELFF
DNA: TGTGCCAGCAGTCCCCACGGTCGAGGGAACACCGGGGAGCTGTTTTTT
V: TRBV6-2/TRBV6-3
size: .
J: TRBJ2-2
D: .

CDR3: CATSPQGLAGYNEQFF
DNA: TGTGCCACCTCCCCTCAGGGACTAGCGGGTTACAATGAGCAGTTCTTC
V: TRBV2
size: .
J: TRBJ2-1
D: TRBD2

CDR3: CASSLGPSRTGSGERKLFF
DNA: TGCGCCAGCAGCTTGGGGCCCTCTCGGACAGGGAGCGGGGAAAGAAAGCTGTTTTTT
V: TRBV5-1
size: once
J: TRBJ2-2
D: .

CDR3: CSAGQGGEAFF
DNA: TGCAGCGCTGGACAGGGTGGGGAAGCTTTCTTT
V: TRBV29-1
size: .
J: TRBJ1-1
D: TRBD1

CDR3: CASSLLSGGRTYNEQFF
DNA: TGTGCCAGCAGCCTACTTTCGGGCGGGCGAACGTACAATGAGCAGTTCTTC
V: TRBV7-9
size: .
J: TRBJ2-1
D: .

CDR3: CASSTGQGLEKLFF
DNA: TGCGCCAGCAGCACGGGACAGGGGCTCGAAAAACTGTTTTTT
V: TRBV5-1
size: .
J: TRBJ1-4
D: TRBD1

CDR3: CSVGAGDAFGYTF
DNA: TGCAGCGTTGGGGCAGGGGACGCCTTTGGCTACACCTTC
V: TRBV29-1
size: .
J: TRBJ1-2
D: .

CDR3: CASSLDRNTEAFF
DNA: TGCGCCAGCAGCTTGGACAGGAACACTGAAGCTTTCTTT
V: TRBV5-1
size: .
J: TRBJ1-1
D: .

CDR3: CSVTGQNTDTQYF
DNA: TGCAGCGTGACAGGGCAAAACACAGATACGCAGTATTTT
V: TRBV29-1
size: .
J: TRBJ2-3
D: TRBD1

CDR3: CASSLAGQMSTEAFF
DNA: TGTGCCAGCAGCTTGGCAGGGCAGATGAGCACTGAAGCTTTCTTT
V: TRBV5-4
size: .
J: TRBJ1-1
D: .

CDR3: CASSQESGTDYEQYF
DNA: TGTGCCAGCAGCCAAGAGAGTGGAACAGACTACGAGCAGTACTTC
V: TRBV3-1/TRBV3-2
size: few
J: TRBJ2-7
D: .

CDR3: CASSWDRGGSPLHF
DNA: TGTGCCAGCAGTTGGGACAGGGGAGGGTCACCCCTCCACTTT
V: TRBV6-5
size: .
J: TRBJ1-6
D: TRBD1

CDR3: CASSGQGRQTQYF
DNA: TGTGCCAGTAGTGGACAGGGGAGACAGACCCAGTACTTC
V: TRBV19
size: .
J: TRBJ2-5
D: TRBD1